The 4 T cell receptor beta chains in this list originate from one sample, sequenced in a study of identical twins. TCRdb re-called the 5' RACE reads through MiXCR, storing one row per CDR3 protein. The sample lists some 590,000 distinct CDR3 sequences; just under 10% were seen once. These same records also appear under a second study, on yellow fever vaccine responses in identical twins.

The sequencing input was PBMCs. The receptor set was obtained from a woman in her late teens or twenties in good health.

The sample holds a few counts of this clonotype. This sequence joins TRBV12-3 or TRBV12-4 and TRBJ1-4, with D possibly TRBD1 on 5 matching bases. Deletions cut 2 bases from V and 0 bases from J, with 22 bases between. The length of the CDR3 is 20 residues. CDR3 nucleotide sequence: TGTGCCAGCAGTTTATTGGGGCCCAACCTGGTCCCCGCAACTAATGAAAAACTGTTTTTT. Protein sequence: CASSLLGPNLVPATNEKLFF.

This clonotype was seen ten or more times. V and J are TRBV15 and TRBJ1-1, with D unclear. The CDR3 length is 14 residues. Trimming pared 0 bases from V and 4 bases from J, leaving 9 bases between. Germline V CDR1 and CDR2: LNHNV, YYDKDF (reference sequence). The CDR3 loop reads CATSRDIRITEAFF. The CDR3, as DNA: TGTGCCACCAGCAGAGATATCAGGATCACTGAAGCTTTCTTT.

The rearrangement joins TRBV4-2 to TRBJ2-4, with 13 bases fitting TRBD2. Germline V gene sequence: CDR1 LGHNA, CDR2 YNFKEQ. V trimming: 4 bases; J trimming: 4 bases; junction bases outside the gene matches: 7. This CDR3 comprises 17 residues. In DNA form, the CDR3 reads TGTGCCAGCAGCCGCCGGGGGACTAGCGGGGCAAAAAACATTCAGTACTTC. As protein: CASSRRGTSGAKNIQYF.

Many counts were recorded for this clonotype. V and J are TRBV28 and TRBJ2-1, with D unclear. CDR3 length: 12 amino acids. Germline CDR1 and CDR2: MDHEN and SYDVKM. Trimming stripped 5 bases from V and 7 bases from J, with 9 bases between. The CDR3 region is CASSGNRNEQFF. In DNA, the CDR3 is TGTGCCAGCAGTGGGAACCGTAATGAGCAGTTCTTC.